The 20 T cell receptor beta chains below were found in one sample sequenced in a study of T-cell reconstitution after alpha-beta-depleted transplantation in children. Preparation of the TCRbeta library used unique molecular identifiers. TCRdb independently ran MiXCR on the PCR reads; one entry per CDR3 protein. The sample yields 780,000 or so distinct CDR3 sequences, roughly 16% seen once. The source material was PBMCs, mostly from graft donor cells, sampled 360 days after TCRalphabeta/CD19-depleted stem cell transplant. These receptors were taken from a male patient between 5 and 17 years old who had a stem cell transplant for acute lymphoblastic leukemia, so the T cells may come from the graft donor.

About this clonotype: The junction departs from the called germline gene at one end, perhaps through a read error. The CDR3 protein is CASSPGLAGVIGTDTLYF. CDR3 in DNA: TGTGCCAGCAGTCCGGGACTAGCGGGAGTTATTGGCACAGATACGCTGTATTTT. V is TRBV28 and J is TRBJ2-3; 14 bases are shared with TRBD2. Germline CDR1 and CDR2: MDHEN and SYDVKM. This CDR3 is built from 18 residues.

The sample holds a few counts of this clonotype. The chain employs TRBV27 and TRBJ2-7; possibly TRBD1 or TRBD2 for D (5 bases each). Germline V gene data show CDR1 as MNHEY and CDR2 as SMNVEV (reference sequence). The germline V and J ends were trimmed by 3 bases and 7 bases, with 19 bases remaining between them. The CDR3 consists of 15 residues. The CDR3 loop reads CASSFLPGTTGEQYF. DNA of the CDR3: TGTGCCAGCAGTTTTCTCCCCGGGACGACGGGGGAGCAGTACTTC.

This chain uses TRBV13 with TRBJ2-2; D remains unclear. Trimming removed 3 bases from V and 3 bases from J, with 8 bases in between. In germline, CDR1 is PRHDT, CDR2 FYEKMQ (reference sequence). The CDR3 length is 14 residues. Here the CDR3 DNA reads TGTGCCAGCAGCTTCCTCAAGCACACCGGGGAGCTGTTTTTT. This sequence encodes CASSFLKHTGELFF.

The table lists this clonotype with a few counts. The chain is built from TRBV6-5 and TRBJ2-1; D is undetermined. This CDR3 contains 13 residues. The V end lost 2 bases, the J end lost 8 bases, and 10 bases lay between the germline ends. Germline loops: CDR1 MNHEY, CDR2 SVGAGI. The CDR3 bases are TGTGCCAGCAGTTACGGGCGCGCTTATGAGCAGTTCTTC. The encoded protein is CASSYGRAYEQFF.

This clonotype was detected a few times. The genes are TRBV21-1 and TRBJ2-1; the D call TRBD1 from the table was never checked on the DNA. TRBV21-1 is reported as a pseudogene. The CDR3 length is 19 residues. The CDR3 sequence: CASSKFPPREEHSYNEQFF. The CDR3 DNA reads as TGTGCCAGCAGCAAATTTCCCCCACGCGAGGAACACTCCTACAATGAGCAGTTCTTC.

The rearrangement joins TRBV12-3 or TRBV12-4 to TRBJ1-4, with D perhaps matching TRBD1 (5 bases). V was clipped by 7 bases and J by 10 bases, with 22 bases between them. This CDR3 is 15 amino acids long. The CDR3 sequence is CASTSPGLGTGKLFF. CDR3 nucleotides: TGTGCCAGCACCTCACCGGGACTTGGAACCGGAAAACTGTTTTTT.

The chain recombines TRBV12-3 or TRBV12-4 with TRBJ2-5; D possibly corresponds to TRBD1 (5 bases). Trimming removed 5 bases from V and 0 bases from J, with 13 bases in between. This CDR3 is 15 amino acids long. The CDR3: CASSLYSGYQETQYF. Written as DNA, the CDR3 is TGTGCCAGCAGTCTATATTCAGGGTACCAAGAGACCCAGTACTTC.

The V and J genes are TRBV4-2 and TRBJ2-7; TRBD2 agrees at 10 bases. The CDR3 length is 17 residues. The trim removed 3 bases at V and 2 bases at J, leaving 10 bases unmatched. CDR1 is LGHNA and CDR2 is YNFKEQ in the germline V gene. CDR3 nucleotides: TGTGCCAGCAGCCATCTCGCCTCTAGCGGGAGCCCCTACGAGCAGTACTTC. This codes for CASSHLASSGSPYEQYF.

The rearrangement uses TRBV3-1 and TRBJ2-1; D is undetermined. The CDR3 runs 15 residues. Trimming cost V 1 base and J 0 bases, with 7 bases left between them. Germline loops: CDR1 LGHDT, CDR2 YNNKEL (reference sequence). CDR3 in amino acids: CASSQGPTSYNEQFF. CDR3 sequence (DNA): TGTGCCAGCAGCCAAGGTCCTACCTCCTACAATGAGCAGTTCTTC.

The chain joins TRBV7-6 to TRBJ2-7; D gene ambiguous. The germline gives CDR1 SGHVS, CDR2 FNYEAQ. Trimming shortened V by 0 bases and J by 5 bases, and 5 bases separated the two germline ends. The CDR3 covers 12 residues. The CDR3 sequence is CASSLASDEQYF. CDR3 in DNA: TGTGCCAGCAGCTTAGCGTCCGACGAGCAGTACTTC.

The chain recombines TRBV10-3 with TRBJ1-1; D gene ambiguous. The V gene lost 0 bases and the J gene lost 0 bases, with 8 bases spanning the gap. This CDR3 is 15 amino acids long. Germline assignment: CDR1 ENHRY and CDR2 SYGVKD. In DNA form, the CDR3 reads TGTGCCATCAGTGAGTCGGGGAGGGTGAACACTGAAGCTTTCTTT. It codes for CAISESGRVNTEAFF.

CDR3 in DNA: TGTGCCAGCAGCGAGGATCGCCCCGGGGAGCTGTTTTTT. Encoded protein: CASSEDRPGELFF. The gene calls are TRBV5-5 and TRBJ2-2; D remains unclear. Looked up from germline, CDR1 is SGHKS and CDR2 is YYEKEE (reference sequence). V was clipped by 4 bases and J by 6 bases, with 10 bases between them. There are 13 residues in the CDR3.

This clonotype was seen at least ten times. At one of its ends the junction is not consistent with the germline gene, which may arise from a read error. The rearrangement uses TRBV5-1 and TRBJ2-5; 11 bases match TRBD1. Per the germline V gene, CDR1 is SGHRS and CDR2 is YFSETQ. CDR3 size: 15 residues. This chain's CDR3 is CASSLGTGGQETQYF. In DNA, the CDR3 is TGTGCCAGCAGCTTAGGGACAGGGGGCCAAGAGACCCAGTACTTC.

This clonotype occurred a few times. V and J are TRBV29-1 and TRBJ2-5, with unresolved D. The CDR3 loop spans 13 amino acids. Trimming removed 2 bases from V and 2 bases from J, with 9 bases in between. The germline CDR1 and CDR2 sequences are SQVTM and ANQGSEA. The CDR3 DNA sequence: TGCAGCGTTGAACTGGCGCTACAAGAGACCCAGTACTTC. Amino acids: CSVELALQETQYF.

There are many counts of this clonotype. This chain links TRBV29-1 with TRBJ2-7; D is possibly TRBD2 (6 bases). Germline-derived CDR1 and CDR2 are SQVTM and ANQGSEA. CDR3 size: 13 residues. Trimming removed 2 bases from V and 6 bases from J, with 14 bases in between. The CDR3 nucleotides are TGCAGCGTTGAATCCCCACAGCGGGCCGAGCAGTACTTC. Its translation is CSVESPQRAEQYF.

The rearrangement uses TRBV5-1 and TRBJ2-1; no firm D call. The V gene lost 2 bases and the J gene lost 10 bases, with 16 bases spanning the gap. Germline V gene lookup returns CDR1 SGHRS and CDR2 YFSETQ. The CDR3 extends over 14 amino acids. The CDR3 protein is CASSLLLTPQEQFF. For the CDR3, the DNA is TGCGCCAGCAGCTTATTATTGACACCACAGGAGCAGTTCTTC.

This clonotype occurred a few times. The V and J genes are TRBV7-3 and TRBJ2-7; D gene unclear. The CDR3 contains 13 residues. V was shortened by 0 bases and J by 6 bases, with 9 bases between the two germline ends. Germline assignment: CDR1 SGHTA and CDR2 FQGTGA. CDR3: CASSLTLRSEQYF. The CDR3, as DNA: TGTGCCAGCAGCTTAACTCTGAGGAGCGAGCAGTACTTC.

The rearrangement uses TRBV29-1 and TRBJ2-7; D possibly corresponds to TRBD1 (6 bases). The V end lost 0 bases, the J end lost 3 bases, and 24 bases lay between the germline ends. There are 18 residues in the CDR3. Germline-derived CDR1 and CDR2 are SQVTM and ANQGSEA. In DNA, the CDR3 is TGCAGCGTTGAAGAGTGGGGAAATCAGGGGTCGTTCAGCTACGAGCAGTACTTC. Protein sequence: CSVEEWGNQGSFSYEQYF.

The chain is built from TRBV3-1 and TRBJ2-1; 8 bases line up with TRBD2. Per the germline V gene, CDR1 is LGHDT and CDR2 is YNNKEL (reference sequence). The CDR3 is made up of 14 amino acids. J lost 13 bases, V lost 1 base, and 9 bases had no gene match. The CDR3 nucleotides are TGTGCCAGCAGCCAAGCCCCATCTAGCGGGCGACAGTTCTTC. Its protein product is CASSQAPSSGRQFF.

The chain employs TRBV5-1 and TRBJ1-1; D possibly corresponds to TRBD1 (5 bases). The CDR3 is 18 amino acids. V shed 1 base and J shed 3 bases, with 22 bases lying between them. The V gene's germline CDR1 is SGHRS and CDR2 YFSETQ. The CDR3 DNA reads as TGCGCCAGCAGCTTGCGGTGGGGCCCCCAGCCCAGGGACACTGAAGCTTTCTTT. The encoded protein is CASSLRWGPQPRDTEAFF.